This TCR beta chain was sequenced in a study of technical replicates of blood from a few donors. The repertoire was sequenced with immunoSEQ multiplex PCR; TCRdb's copy has only in-frame clones and lacks some. The sample consists of approximately 79,000 clones, around 90% of them appearing once. CDR3 length equals 12 residues. The chain employs TRBV12-2 and TRBJ1-1. TRBV12-2 is a listed pseudogene. Material for sequencing was T cells isolated from PBMCs. This TCR was sampled from a human donor in good health. The chain's CDR3 is CASRLVDSEAFF. The CDR3, as DNA: TGTGCAAGTCGCTTAGTCGATAGTGAAGCTTTCTTT.